Given below is one T cell receptor beta chain in context. The data belong to a study of blood T cell repertoires in COVID-19. The wider study: The study drew acute and convalescent COVID-19 samples from the United States, Italy and Spain. PBMCs, B-cell-depleted T cells, or T cells provided the cDNA or gDNA that made up the material.

Authors' analysis steps: Nucleated cell counts were estimated from reference gene primer amplification. Measured with immunoSEQ multiplex PCR; TCRdb has only the in-frame clones, and not every one. D and trimming were read from the DNA, whereas the V and J calls and clone size are those reported in that table. The data contain 110,000 to 150,000 clones, 70% to 90% of them singletons. Sequenced: peripheral blood. The sequence was obtained from a woman of 80 years or more with acute or convalescent COVID-19.

DNA of the CDR3: TGTGCCAGCAGCCACGGGACTAGCGGGGGCGTTTACGAGCAGTACTTC. Translating it yields CASSHGTSGGVYEQYF. This chain connects TRBV3-1 (or the pseudogene TRBV3-2) to TRBJ2-7, with 14 bases lining up with TRBD2. J was trimmed by 4 bases and V by 3 bases; bases with no gene match: 5. The CDR3 has 16 amino acids. Germline values: CDR1 LGHDT, CDR2 YNNKEL (reference sequence).